One sample yielded the 11 T cell receptor beta chains listed below, sequenced in a study of vaccination and CD4 T cells after COVID-19. Their antigen targets remain unknown. The treatment was: roughly ten-day PBMC culture with coronavirus spike peptide pools or control peptides (ViraFEST assay). An Oncomine TCR Beta short-read assay was used to sequence the DNA from cultured CD4+ T cells. TCRdb called the PCR reads again in MiXCR, with one record for every CDR3 protein. The sample lists about 25,000 distinct CDR3 sequences; 49% were seen once. Sequencing was performed on CD4+ T cells from blood, cultured in vitro. All receptors come from a human donor who had recovered from COVID-19.

This clonotype was counted between two and nine times. The chain carries TRBV28 and TRBJ1-5, with D possibly matching TRBD1 (6 bases). Trimming took 6 bases from V and 4 from J, leaving 13 bases between them. This CDR3 has 14 residues. Germline-derived CDR1 and CDR2 are MDHEN and SYDVKM. The CDR3: CASRLQGNNQPQHF. CDR3 coding DNA: TGTGCCAGCAGGTTACAGGGTAATAATCAGCCCCAGCATTTT.

This clonotype is judged medium-sized (0.01 to 0.1%). This chain uses TRBV10-3 with TRBJ2-7; 10 bases match TRBD1. CDR1 is ENHRY, CDR2 SYGVKD, per germline. The CDR3 is made up of 15 amino acids. J lost 3 bases, V lost 0 bases, and 2 bases had no gene match. CDR3 loop: CAISESRTGGYEQYF. CDR3 DNA: TGTGCCATCAGTGAGTCGCGGACAGGGGGCTACGAGCAGTACTTC.

This clonotype was seen a handful of times. The chain employs TRBV15 and TRBJ1-5, with 8 bases lining up with TRBD1. The CDR3 spans 16 residues. Trimming removed 0 bases from V and 5 bases from J; junction bases left unmatched: 6. Germline assignment: CDR1 LNHNV and CDR2 YYDKDF (reference sequence). The CDR3: CATSRDPGGSHQPQHF. CDR3 in DNA: TGTGCCACCAGCAGAGATCCAGGGGGCAGCCATCAGCCCCAGCATTTT.

The chain carries TRBV20-1 and TRBJ1-2, with D unclear. The CDR3 length is 14 residues. The germline V and J ends were trimmed by 4 bases and 4 bases, with 16 bases remaining between them. Looked up from germline, CDR1 is DFQATT and CDR2 is SNEGSKA (reference sequence). CDR3: CSAKADSFSYGYTF. The CDR3 DNA reads TGCAGTGCTAAGGCAGATTCTTTTTCCTATGGCTACACCTTC.

The chain combines TRBV12-3 or TRBV12-4 with TRBJ2-7; 15 bases agree with TRBD2. V shed 5 bases, J shed 7 bases, and the junction held 9 bases outside the gene matches. The CDR3 contains 16 residues. The CDR3 loop is CASSRTSGRAKVEQYF. CDR3 DNA: TGTGCCAGCAGTCGGACTAGCGGGAGGGCCAAGGTTGAGCAGTACTTC.

CDR3 DNA sequence: TGTGCCAGCAGCTTAGTGAAGGGGGACGAGCAGTACTTC. It codes for CASSLVKGDEQYF. This chain links TRBV7-6 with TRBJ2-7, with D perhaps matching TRBD1 (6 bases). This CDR3 region has 13 residues. The germline V and J ends were trimmed by 1 base and 5 bases, with 9 bases remaining between them. The germline CDR1 and CDR2 sequences are SGHVS and FNYEAQ. The variable domain in full, completed from reference TRBV7-6 and TRBJ2-7, reads GAGVSQSPRYKVTKRGQDVALRCDPISGHVSLYWYRQALGQGPEFLTYFNYEAQQDKSGLPNDRFSAERPEGSISTLTIQRTEQRDSAMYRCASSLVKGDEQYFGPGTRLTVT.

This chain uses TRBV19 with TRBJ1-1; D may be TRBD1 (5 bases). With 7 bases removed from V and 5 bases from J, the gap between germline ends came to 14 bases. CDR1 is LNHDA, CDR2 SQIVND, per germline (reference sequence). The CDR3 spans 13 residues. Here the CDR3 reads CASIIPGGTEAFF. CDR3 in DNA: TGTGCCAGTATAATCCCGGGGGGAACTGAAGCTTTCTTT.

This clonotype occurred a few times. The gene calls are TRBV28 and TRBJ1-1; D unresolved. The CDR3 covers 14 residues. The germline gives CDR1 MDHEN, CDR2 SYDVKM. V was shortened by 7 bases and J by 4 bases, with 16 bases between the two germline ends. As DNA, the CDR3 is TGTGCCAGCACCCAAGGAGGGATGACCACTGAAGCTTTCTTT. It is translated as CASTQGGMTTEAFF.

The gene calls are TRBV5-4 and TRBJ1-1; D may be TRBD1 (6 bases). Germline CDR1 reads SGHNT; CDR2 reads YYREEE (reference sequence). V was trimmed by 4 bases and J by 5 bases, leaving 12 bases between them. CDR3 length: 13 amino acids. In nucleotides, the CDR3 is TGTGCCAGCAGCCGACTTGGACAGACTGAAGCTTTCTTT. It yields the protein CASSRLGQTEAFF.

In regard to this clonotype: Relative to the germline gene, one junction end is altered; a read error may explain this. The chain joins TRBV20-1 to TRBJ2-1, with 10 bases that match TRBD2. Looked up from germline, CDR1 is DFQATT and CDR2 is SNEGSKA (reference sequence). This CDR3 has 10 residues. The CDR3 region has the DNA TGCAGTGCTAGAACTAGCGGGAATTCTTTC. It codes for CSARTSGNSF.

The rearrangement links TRBV2 to TRBJ2-7; TRBD2 matches 7 bases. CDR3 length: 13 residues. V was pared by 8 bases and J by 1 base, with 5 bases of the junction left unmatched. Germline V gene sequence: CDR1 SNHLY, CDR2 FYNNEI. The CDR3 spells CASLLAQSYEQYF. The CDR3 DNA reads TGTGCCAGCCTACTAGCGCAGTCCTACGAGCAGTACTTC.